Reported below is one T cell receptor beta chain. The antigen remains undetermined. It was with 60 Vbeta and 13 Jbeta primers that the PCR ran. Repertoires were generated with immunoSEQ multiplex PCR, while TCRdb's copy carries only in-frame clones and drops some. The sample contains 85,000 to 100,000 clones, 80% of which appear only once. After removal of 5 bases from V and 0 bases from J, the junction contained 4 bases not matched to a gene. The CDR3 sequence is 15 residues long. The germline V gene encodes CDR1 LNHNV and CDR2 YYDKDF (reference sequence). This record belongs to a study of cytomegalovirus exposure and HLA in healthy donors. Looking at the study overall: Most donors, approximately 82% of a few hundred genotyped, fell in the Caucasian-associated ancestry cluster.

Notes on the study in general: The study labeled 164 TCR beta chains cytomegalovirus-associated.

This TCR came from a man aged 25 to 45 in good health and CMV-seronegative. This chain joins TRBV15 and TRBJ2-1; 7 bases fit TRBD2. The sequencing input was PBMCs. CDR3: CATSGAGDSYNEQFF. The CDR3 DNA reads TGTGCCACCAGCGGCGCGGGGGACTCCTACAATGAGCAGTTCTTC.